The sequence of this T cell receptor (beta chain) was determined in a study of T cells after somatic rescue of genetic block (dated by TCRdb to 2020 to 2021). About the full investigation: The study assessed how robust, over the long term, a T-cell system was when the system had developed through somatic rescue of a genetic block in T-cell development.

Libraries were constructed by the immunoSEQ multiplex PCR assay. TCRdb stores this immuneACCESS table with in-frame sequences only. Part of the clones is absent; in the studies checked, under half of the shortfall reflects unresolved V genes, and no reason is known for the rest. The sample has tens of thousands of clones on record, 85% to 90% of them singletons. Of the sample, under 2% falls within the top ten clones. Of note for this clone: Its antigen remains unidentified. No much larger clonotype is one base removed from it; base qualities were not supplied.

CDR1 and CDR2, per the germline V gene, are MDHEN and SYDVKM. V and J are trimmed by 6 bases and 6 bases, and the gene matches miss 8 bases of the junction. The CDR3 numbers 13 residues from cysteine through phenylalanine. Here the CDR3 DNA is all that survives: 39 bases in frame from base 1. The sequenced material came from peripheral blood mononuclear cells (PBMCs). The receptor's source is a woman between 18 and 29 years old. This chain joins TRBV28 to TRBJ2-7, with 7 junctional bases fitting TRBD1. CDR3 protein: CASRGTEWGEQYF. The DNA sequence follows: TGTGCCAGCAGGGGGACAGAATGGGGCGAGCAGTACTTC.